Presented here are 2 T cell receptor beta chains from one specimen sequenced in a study of CXCR3-negative and CXCR3-positive naive CD8 T cells. Study outcomes and limitations: The TRB CDR3s that CXCR3-positive naive cells carried were more hydrophobic than those of CXCR3-negative naive cells.

No antigen has been assigned to these receptors. UMI-labeled 5' RACE TRB cDNA libraries were prepared from the cells. Each CDR3 protein gets one entry in TCRdb, which reprocessed the 5' RACE reads and gives no DNA. This listing includes some 130,000 distinct CDR3 sequences. What was sequenced was naive CXCR3+ CD8+ T cells from blood. Documented subset: CD45RO-CCR7+CD27+CD95- naive CD8+ T cells expressing CXCR3 (TNR3+). The receptors originated from a human donor in good health. Some clones in this sample may be carry-over from other donors' samples.

This sequence joins TRBV18 and TRBJ2-7; checking the TCRdb D call of TRBD1 is not possible without DNA. Per germline, CDR1 KGHSH and CDR2 LQKENI. This CDR3 comprises 13 residues. CDR3 in amino acids: CASSRDRGWEQYF.

The chain is built from TRBV7-9 and TRBJ2-1. The germline CDR1 and CDR2 sequences are SEHNR and FQNEAQ (reference sequence). CDR3 length: 13 amino acids. The CDR3 reads CASSSFSLNEQFF.